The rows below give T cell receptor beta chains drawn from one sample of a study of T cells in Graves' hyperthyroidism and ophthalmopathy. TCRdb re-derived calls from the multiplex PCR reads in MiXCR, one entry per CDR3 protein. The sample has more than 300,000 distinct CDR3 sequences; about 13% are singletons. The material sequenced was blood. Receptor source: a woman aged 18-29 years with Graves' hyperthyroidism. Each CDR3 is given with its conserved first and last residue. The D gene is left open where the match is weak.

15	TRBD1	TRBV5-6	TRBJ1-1	CASSYGDRGNTEAFF
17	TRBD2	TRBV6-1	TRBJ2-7	CASQGSGLGTSGYEQYF
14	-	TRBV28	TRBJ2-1	CASILSGVYNEQFF
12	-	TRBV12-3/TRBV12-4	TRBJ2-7	CASSYGRYEQYF
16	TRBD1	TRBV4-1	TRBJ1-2	CASSQPREGAAYGYTF
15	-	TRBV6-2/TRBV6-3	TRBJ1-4	CASRSLEGPGEKLFF
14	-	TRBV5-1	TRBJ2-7	CASSLAFGSYEQYF
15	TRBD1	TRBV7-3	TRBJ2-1	CASSLTGTGYNEQFF
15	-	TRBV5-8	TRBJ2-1	CASSLVVGGWDEQFF
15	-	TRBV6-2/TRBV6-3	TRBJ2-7	CASSYSRSYSYEQYF
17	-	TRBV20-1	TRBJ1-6	CSATSLWKETYNSPLHF
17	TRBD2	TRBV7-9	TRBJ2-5	CASSPRVPGLDQETQYF
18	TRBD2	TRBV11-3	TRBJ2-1	CASSPSGGISAIPNEQFF
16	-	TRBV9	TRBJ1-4	CASSPTPLRGGEKLFF